This record looks at one T cell receptor beta chain sequence and its context. The CDR3 contains 16 residues. CDR1 is KGHSH, CDR2 LQKENI, per germline. V lost 3 bases and J 2 bases, leaving 16 bases between the germline ends. The data stem from a study of immune evolution from preneoplasia to lung adenocarcinoma. Study at large: HLA loss of heterozygosity: 6% to 7.5% AIS, under 19% MIA, over 30% ADC, none AAH.

Generated by immunoSEQ multiplex PCR, the TCRdb table keeps only in-frame clones and is missing some. The sample has about 41,000 clones; roughly 80% are singletons. This receptor was identified in a person aged 60 to 70 with lung adenocarcinoma. The chain carries TRBV18 and TRBJ1-1, with D possibly being TRBD1 (5 bases). Material for sequencing was FFPE invasive lung adenocarcinoma tissue. Here the CDR3 DNA reads TGTGCCAGCTCACCCGGGACCGCCAGCCTTAACACTGAAGCTTTCTTT. It yields the protein CASSPGTASLNTEAFF.